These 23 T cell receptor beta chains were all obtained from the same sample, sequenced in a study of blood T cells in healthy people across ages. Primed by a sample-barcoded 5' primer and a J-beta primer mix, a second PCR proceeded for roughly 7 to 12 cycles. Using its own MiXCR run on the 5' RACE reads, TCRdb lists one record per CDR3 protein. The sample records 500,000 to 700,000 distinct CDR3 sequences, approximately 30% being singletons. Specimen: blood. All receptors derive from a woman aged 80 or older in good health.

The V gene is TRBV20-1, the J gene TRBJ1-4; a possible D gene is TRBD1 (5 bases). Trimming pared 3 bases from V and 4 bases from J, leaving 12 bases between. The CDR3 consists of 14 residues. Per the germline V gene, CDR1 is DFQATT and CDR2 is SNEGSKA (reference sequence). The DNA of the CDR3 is TGCAGTGCTAGCTTCCGGGACGGTAATGAAAAACTGTTTTTT. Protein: CSASFRDGNEKLFF.

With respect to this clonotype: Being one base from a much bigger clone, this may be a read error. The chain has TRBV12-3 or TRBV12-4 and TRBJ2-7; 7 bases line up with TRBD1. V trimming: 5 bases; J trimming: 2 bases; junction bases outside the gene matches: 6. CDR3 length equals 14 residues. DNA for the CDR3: TGTGCCAGCAGTCGTTGGGACAGACCCTACGAGCAGTACTTC. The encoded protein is CASSRWDRPYEQYF.

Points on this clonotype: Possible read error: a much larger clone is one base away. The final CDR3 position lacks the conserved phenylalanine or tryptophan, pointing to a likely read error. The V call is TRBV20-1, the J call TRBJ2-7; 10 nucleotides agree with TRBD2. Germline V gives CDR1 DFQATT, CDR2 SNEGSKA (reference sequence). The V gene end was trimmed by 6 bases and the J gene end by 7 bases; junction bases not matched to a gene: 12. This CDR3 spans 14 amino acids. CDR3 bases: TGCAGTGCCCGACGTGCTAGCGGGGGCCAGGAGCAGTACTGC. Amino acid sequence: CSARRASGGQEQYC.

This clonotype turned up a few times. This CDR3 is CASSSFPRDTIYF. The CDR3 DNA reads TGTGCCAGCAGTTCCTTCCCCCGGGACACCATATATTTT. The chain is built from TRBV12-3 or TRBV12-4 and TRBJ1-3; D is uncertain. Trimming removed 4 bases from V and 8 bases from J, with 12 bases in between. The CDR3 is made up of 13 amino acids.

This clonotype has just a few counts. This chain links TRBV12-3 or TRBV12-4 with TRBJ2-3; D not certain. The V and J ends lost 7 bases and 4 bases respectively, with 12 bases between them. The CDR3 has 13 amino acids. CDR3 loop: CASTSTSADTQYF. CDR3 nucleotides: TGTGCCAGCACATCGACGAGCGCAGATACGCAGTATTTT.

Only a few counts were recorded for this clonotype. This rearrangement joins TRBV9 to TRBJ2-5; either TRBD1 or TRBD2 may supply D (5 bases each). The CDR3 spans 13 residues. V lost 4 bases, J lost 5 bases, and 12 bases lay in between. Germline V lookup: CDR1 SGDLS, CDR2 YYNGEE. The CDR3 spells CASSPGTFETQYF. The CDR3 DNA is TGTGCCAGCAGCCCAGGGACCTTTGAGACCCAGTACTTC.

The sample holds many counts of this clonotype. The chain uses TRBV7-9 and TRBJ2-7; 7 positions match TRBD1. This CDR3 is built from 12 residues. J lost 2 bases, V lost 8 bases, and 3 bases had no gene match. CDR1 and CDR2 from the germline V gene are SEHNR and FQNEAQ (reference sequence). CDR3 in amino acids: CASLGQTYEQYF. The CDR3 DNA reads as TGTGCCAGCTTGGGACAGACCTACGAGCAGTACTTC. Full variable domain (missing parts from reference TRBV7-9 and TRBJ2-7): DTGVSQNPRHKITKRGQNVTFRCDPISEHNRLYWYRQTLGQGPEFLTYFQNEAQLEKSRLLSDRFSAERPKGSFSTLEIQRTEQGDSAMYLCASLGQTYEQYFGPGTRLTVT.

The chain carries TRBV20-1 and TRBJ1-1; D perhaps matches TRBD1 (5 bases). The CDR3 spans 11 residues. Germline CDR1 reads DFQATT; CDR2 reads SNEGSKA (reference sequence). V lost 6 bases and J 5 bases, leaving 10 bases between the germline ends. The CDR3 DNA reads TGCAGTGCCAGGGTCGAGACTGAAGCTTTCTTT. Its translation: CSARVETEAFF.

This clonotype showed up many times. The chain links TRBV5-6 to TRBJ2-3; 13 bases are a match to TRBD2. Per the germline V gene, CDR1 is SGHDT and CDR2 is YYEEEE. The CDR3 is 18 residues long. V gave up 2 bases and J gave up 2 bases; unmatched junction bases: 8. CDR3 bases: TGTGCCAGCAGCTTCGGACTAGCGGGGGACAAAACCACAGATACGCAGTATTTT. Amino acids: CASSFGLAGDKTTDTQYF.

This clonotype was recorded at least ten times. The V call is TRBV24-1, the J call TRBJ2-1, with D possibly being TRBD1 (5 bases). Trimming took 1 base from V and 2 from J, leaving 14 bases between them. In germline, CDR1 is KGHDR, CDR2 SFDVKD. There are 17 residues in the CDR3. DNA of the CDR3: TGTGCCACCAGTGATTTAGGGAAAGGGGAAACCTACAATGAGCAGTTCTTC. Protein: CATSDLGKGETYNEQFF.

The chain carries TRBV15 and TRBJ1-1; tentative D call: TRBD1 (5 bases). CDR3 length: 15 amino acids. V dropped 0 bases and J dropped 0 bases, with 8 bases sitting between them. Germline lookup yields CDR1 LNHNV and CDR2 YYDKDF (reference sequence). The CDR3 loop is CATSRDRQLNTEAFF. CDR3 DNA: TGTGCCACCAGCAGAGATCGACAGCTGAACACTGAAGCTTTCTTT.

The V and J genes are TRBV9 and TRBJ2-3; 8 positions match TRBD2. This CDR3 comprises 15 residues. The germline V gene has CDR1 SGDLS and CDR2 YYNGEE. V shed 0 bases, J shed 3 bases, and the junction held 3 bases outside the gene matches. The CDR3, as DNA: TGTGCCAGCAGCGTAGCACCGGGAGGGACAGATACGCAGTATTTT. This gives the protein CASSVAPGGTDTQYF.

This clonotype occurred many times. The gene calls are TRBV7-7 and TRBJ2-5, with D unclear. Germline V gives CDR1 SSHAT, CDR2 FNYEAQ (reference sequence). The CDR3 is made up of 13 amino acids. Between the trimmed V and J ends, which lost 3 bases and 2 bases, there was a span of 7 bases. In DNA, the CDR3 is TGTGCCAGCAGCTTCGGGCGACAAGAGACCCAGTACTTC. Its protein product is CASSFGRQETQYF.

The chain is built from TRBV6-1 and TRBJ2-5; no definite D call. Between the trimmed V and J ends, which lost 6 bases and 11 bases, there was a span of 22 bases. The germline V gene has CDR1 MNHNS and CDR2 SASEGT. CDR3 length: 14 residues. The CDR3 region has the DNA TGTGCCAGCAGGGTTTTCCCCGGTTACAATGAGCAGTACTTC. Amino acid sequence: CASRVFPGYNEQYF.

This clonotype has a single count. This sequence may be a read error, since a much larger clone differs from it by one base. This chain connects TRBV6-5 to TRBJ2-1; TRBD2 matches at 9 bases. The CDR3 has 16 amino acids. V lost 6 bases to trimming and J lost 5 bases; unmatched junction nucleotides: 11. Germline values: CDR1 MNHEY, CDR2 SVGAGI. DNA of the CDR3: TGTGCCAGCAGACGAGGACTAGCGAGGGGCGACAATGAGCAGTTCTTC. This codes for CASRRGLARGDNEQFF.

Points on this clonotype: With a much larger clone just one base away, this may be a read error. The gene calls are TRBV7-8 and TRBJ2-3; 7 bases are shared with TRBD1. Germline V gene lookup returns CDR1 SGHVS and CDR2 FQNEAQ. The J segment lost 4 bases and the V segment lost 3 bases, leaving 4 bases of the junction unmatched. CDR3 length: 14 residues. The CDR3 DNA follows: TGTGCCAGCAGCTTTGGGACAGCCGCAGATACGCAGTATTTT. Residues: CASSFGTAADTQYF.

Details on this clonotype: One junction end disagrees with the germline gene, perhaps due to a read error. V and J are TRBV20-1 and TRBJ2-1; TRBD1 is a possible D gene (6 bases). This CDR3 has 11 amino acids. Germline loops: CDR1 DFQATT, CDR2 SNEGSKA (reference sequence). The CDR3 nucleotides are TGCAGGGCTAGGGGGTCAGCCCTTCAGTTCTTC. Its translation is CRARGSALQFF.

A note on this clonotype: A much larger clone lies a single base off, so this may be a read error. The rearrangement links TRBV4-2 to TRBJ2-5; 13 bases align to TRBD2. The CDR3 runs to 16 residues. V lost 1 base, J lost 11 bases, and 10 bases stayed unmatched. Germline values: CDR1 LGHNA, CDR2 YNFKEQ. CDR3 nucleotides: TGTGCCAGCAGCCAAGCTACTAGCGGGGGGGCCAGGGAGCAGTACTTC. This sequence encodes CASSQATSGGAREQYF.

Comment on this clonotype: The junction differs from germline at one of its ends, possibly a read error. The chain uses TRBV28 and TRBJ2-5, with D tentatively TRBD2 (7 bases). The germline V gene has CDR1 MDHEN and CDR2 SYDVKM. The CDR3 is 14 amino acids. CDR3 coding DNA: TGTGCCAGCAGTCGGGGGGACAACCAAGAGGCCCAGTACTTC. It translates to CASSRGDNQEAQYF.

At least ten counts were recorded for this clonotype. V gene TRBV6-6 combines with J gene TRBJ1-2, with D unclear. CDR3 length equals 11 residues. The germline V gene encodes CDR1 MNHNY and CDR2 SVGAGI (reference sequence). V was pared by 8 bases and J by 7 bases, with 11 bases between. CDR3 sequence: CASFILGGYTF. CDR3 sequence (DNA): TGTGCCAGCTTCATCCTGGGTGGCTACACCTTC.

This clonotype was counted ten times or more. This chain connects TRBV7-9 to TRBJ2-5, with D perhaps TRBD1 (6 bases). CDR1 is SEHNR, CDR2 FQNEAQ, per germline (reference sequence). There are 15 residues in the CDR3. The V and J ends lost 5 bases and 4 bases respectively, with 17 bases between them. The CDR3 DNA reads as TGTGCCAGCAGCGGGGACCCTCAGGGGCGAGAGACCCAGTACTTC. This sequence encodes CASSGDPQGRETQYF.

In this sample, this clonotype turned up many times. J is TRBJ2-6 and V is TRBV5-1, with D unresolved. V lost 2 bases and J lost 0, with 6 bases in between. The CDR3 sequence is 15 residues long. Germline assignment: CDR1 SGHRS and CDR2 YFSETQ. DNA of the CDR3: TGCGCCAGCAGCTTCCGACCCTCTGGGGCCAACGTCCTGACTTTC. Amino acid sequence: CASSFRPSGANVLTF. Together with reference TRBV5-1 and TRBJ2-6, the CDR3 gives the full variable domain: KAGVTQTPRYLIKTRGQQVTLSCSPISGHRSVSWYQQTPGQGLQFLFEYFSETQRNKGNFPGRFSGRQFSNSRSEMNVSTLELGDSALYLCASSFRPSGANVLTFGAGSRLTVL.

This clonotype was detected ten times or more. CDR3 sequence (DNA): TGTGCCAGCAGTGCGCAACGGGGGGCGACTTACAATGAGCAGTTCTTC. Translation: CASSAQRGATYNEQFF. The V gene is TRBV12-3 or TRBV12-4, the J gene TRBJ2-1; weak D call: TRBD2 (7 bases). Trimming removed 5 bases at V and 4 bases at J, with 18 bases between. The CDR3 loop spans 16 amino acids.